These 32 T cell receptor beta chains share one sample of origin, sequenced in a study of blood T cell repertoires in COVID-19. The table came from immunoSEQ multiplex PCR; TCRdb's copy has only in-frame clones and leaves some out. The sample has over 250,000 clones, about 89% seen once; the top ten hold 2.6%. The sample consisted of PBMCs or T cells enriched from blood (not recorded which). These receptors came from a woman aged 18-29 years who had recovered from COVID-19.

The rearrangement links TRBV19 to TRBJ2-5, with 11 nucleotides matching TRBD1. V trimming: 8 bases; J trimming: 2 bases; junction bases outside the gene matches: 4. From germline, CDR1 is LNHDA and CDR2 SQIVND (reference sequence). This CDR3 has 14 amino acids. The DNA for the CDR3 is TGTGCCAGTCACCGGGACAGGGGGCAAGAGACCCAGTACTTC. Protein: CASHRDRGQETQYF. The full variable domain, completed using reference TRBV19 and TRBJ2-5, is DGGITQSPKYLFRKEGQNVTLSCEQNLNHDAMYWYRQDPGQGLRLIYYSQIVNDFQKGDIAEGYSVSREKKESFPLTVTSAQKNPTAFYLCASHRDRGQETQYFGPGTRLLVL.

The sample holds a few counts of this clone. CDR3 DNA sequence: TGTGCCAGCAGTCTTAATCCGGTGTTGAACACTGAAGCTTTCTTT. This codes for CASSLNPVLNTEAFF. This sequence joins TRBV6-5 and TRBJ1-1; D not resolved. Trimming left V 5 bases short and J 0 bases short, with 13 bases between. The CDR3 totals 15 residues. Per germline, CDR1 MNHEY and CDR2 SVGAGI.

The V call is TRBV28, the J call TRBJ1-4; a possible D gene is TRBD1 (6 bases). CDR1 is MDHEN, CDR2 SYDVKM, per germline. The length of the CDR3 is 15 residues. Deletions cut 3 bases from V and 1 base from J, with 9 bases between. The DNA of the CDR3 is TGTGCCAGCAGTTTGTTCAGGGGAACTAATGAAAAACTGTTTTTT. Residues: CASSLFRGTNEKLFF.

DNA of the CDR3: TGTGCCATCAGTGAGTATGCAGGGGGCCTTAACTATGGCTACACCTTC. This gives the protein CAISEYAGGLNYGYTF. The chain recombines TRBV10-3 with TRBJ1-2; TRBD1 matches 8 bases. The CDR3 is 16 residues long. Germline CDR1 ENHRY, CDR2 SYGVKD. The V gene end was trimmed by 1 base and the J gene end by 1 base; junction bases not matched to a gene: 5.

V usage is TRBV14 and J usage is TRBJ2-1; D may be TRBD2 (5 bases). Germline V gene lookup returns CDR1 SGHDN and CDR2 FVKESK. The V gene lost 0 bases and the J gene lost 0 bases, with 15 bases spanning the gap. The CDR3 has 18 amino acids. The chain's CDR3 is CASSQEGREAPSYNEQFF. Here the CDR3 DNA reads TGTGCCAGCAGCCAAGAAGGTCGGGAAGCGCCCTCCTACAATGAGCAGTTCTTC. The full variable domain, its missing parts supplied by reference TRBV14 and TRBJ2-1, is EAGVTQFPSHSVIEKGQTVTLRCDPISGHDNLYWYRRVMGKEIKFLLHFVKESKQDESGMPNNRFLAERTGGTYSTLKVQPAELEDSGVYFCASSQEGREAPSYNEQFFGPGTRLTVL.

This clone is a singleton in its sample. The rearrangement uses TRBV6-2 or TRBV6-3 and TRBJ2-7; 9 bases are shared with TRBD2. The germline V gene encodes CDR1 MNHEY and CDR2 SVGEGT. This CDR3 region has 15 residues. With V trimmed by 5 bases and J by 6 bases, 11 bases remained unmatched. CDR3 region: CASSLPGLARFEQYF. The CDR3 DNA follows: TGTGCCAGCAGTCTCCCGGGACTAGCCAGGTTCGAGCAGTACTTC.

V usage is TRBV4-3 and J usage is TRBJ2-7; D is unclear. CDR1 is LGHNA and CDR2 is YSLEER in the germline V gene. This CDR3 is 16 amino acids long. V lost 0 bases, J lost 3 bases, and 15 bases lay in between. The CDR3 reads CASSQDMAGVVYEQYF. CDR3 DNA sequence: TGCGCCAGCAGCCAAGATATGGCCGGAGTAGTCTACGAGCAGTACTTC.

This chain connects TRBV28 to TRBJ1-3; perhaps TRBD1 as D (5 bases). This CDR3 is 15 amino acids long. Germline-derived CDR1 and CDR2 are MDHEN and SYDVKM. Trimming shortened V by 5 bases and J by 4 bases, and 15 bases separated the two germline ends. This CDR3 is CASSINPGLGNTIYF. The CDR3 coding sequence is TGTGCCAGCAGTATTAATCCAGGGTTAGGAAACACCATATATTTT.

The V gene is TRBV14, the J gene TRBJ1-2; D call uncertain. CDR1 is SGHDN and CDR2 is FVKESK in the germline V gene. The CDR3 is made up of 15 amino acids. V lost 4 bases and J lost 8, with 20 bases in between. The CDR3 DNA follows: TGTGCCAGCAGCCGGATGGTGGGAGCTATTTACGGCTACACCTTC. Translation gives CASSRMVGAIYGYTF.

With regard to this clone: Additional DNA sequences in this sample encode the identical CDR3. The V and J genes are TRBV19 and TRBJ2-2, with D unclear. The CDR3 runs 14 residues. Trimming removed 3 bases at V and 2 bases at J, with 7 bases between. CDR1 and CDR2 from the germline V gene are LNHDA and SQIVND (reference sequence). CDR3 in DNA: TGTGCCAGTAGTATTGGCAGAAACACCGGGGAGCTGTTTTTT. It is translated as CASSIGRNTGELFF.

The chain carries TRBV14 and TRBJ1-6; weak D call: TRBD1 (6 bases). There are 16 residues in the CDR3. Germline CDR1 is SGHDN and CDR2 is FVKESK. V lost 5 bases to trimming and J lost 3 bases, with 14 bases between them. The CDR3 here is CASSGGGVGYNSPLHF. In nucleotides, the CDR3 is TGTGCCAGCAGCGGGGGGGGCGTCGGCTATAATTCACCCCTCCACTTT.

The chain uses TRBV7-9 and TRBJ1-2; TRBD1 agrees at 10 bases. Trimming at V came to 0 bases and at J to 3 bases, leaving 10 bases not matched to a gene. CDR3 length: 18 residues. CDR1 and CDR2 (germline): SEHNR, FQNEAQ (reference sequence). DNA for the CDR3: TGTGCCAGCAGCTTAGCCCCGGGACAGGGGCCCCGTGACTATGGCTACACCTTC. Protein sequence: CASSLAPGQGPRDYGYTF.

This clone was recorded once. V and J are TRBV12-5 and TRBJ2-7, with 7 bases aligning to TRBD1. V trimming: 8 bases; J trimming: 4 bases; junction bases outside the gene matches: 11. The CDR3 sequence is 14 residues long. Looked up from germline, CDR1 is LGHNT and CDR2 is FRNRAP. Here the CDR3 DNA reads TGTGCTAGTACCAGACCGGACAGGCCGTACGAGCAGTACTTC. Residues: CASTRPDRPYEQYF.

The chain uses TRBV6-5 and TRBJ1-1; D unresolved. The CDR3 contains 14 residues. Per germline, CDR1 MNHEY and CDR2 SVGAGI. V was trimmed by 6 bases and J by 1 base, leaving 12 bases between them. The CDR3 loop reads CASRIYGKNTEAFF. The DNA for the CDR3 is TGTGCCAGCAGAATATACGGGAAGAACACTGAAGCTTTCTTT.

This CDR3 reads CASSLGISYEQYF. The CDR3 DNA follows: TGTGCCAGCAGTCTCGGGATCTCCTACGAGCAGTACTTC. This rearrangement joins TRBV28 to TRBJ2-7; D possibly corresponds to TRBD2 (5 bases). The CDR3 sequence is 13 residues long. The ends were cut back, 5 bases at V and 0 bases at J, with 8 bases in the middle. The germline CDR1 and CDR2 sequences are MDHEN and SYDVKM.

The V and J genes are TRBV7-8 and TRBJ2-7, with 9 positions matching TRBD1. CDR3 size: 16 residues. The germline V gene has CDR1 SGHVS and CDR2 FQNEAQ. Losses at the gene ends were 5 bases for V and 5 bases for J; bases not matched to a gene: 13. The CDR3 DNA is TGTGCCAGCAGCGCACGTCCCGGGACAGGGTCCGACGAGCAGTACTTC. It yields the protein CASSARPGTGSDEQYF.

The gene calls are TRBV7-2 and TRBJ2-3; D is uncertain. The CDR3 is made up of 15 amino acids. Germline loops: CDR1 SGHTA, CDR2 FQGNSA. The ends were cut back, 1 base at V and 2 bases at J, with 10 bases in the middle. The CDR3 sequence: CASSLVHSLTDTQYF. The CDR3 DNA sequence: TGTGCCAGCAGCTTAGTTCACAGCCTCACAGATACGCAGTATTTT.

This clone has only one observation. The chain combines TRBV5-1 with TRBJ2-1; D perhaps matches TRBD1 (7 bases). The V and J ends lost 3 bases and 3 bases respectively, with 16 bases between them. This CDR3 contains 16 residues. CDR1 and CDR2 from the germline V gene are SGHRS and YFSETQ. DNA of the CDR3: TGCGCCAGCAGCTCACTCATTCAGGGGGGCTACAATGAGCAGTTCTTC. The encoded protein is CASSSLIQGGYNEQFF.

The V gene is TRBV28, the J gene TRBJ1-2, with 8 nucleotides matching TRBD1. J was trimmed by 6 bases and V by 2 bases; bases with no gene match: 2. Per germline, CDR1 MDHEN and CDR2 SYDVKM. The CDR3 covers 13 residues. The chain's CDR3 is CASSLTGGHGYTF. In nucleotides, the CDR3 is TGTGCCAGCAGTTTAACAGGGGGACATGGCTACACCTTC.

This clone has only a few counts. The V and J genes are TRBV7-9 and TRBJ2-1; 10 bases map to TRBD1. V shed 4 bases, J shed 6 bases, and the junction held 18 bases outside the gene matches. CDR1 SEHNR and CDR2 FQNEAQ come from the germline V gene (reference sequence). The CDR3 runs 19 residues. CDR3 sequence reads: CASSSSGRDRGRAFNEQFF. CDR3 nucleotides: TGTGCCAGCAGCTCTAGTGGCCGGGACAGGGGAAGGGCCTTCAATGAGCAGTTCTTC. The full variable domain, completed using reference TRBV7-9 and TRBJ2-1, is DTGVSQNPRHKITKRGQNVTFRCDPISEHNRLYWYRQTLGQGPEFLTYFQNEAQLEKSRLLSDRFSAERPKGSFSTLEIQRTEQGDSAMYLCASSSSGRDRGRAFNEQFFGPGTRLTVL.

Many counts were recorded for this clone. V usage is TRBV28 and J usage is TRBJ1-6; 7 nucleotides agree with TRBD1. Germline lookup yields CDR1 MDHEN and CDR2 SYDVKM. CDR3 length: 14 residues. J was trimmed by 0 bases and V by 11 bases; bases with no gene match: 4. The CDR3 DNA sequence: TGTGCCGCACGGGACAGCTCCTATAATTCACCCCTCCACTTT. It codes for CAARDSSYNSPLHF.

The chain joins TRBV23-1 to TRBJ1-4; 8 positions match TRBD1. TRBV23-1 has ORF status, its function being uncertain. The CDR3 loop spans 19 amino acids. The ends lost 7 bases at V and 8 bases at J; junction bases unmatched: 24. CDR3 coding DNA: TGCGCCAGCACTCAGAGTCAGGAGAGACAGGGGCAAGGGGACGAAAAACTGTTTTTT. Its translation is CASTQSQERQGQGDEKLFF.

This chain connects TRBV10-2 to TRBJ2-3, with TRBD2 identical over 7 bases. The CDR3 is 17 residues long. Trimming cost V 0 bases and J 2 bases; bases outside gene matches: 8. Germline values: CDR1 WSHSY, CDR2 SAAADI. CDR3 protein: CASSESISSGDTDTQYF. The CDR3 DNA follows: TGCGCCAGCAGTGAGTCGATCTCTAGCGGAGACACAGATACGCAGTATTTT.

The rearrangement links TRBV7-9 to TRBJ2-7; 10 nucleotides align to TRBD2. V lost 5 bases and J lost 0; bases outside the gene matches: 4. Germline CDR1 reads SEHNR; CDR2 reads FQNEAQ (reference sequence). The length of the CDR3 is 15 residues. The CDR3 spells CASSHTSGNSYEQYF. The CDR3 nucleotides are TGTGCCAGCAGCCACACTAGCGGGAACTCCTACGAGCAGTACTTC.

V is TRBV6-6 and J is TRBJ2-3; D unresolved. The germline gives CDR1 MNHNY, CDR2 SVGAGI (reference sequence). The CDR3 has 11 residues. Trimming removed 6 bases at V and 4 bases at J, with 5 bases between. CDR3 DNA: TGTGCCAGCAGGGCGGCAGATACGCAGTATTTT. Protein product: CASRAADTQYF.

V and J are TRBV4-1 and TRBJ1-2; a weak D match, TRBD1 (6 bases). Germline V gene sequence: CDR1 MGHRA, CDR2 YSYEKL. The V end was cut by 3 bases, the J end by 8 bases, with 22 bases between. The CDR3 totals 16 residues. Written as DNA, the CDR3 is TGCGCCAGCAGCCAGATAAGTAGCAGGGGAAGATACGGCTACACCTTC. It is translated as CASSQISSRGRYGYTF.

The CDR3 sequence: CASSEKRGGAFYEQYF. As DNA, the CDR3 is TGTGCCAGCAGCGAAAAGCGGGGGGGCGCGTTCTACGAGCAGTACTTC. The chain couples TRBV2 to TRBJ2-7, with TRBD2 identical over 10 bases. CDR3 size: 16 residues. Germline loops: CDR1 SNHLY, CDR2 FYNNEI. J was trimmed by 3 bases and V by 6 bases; bases with no gene match: 11.

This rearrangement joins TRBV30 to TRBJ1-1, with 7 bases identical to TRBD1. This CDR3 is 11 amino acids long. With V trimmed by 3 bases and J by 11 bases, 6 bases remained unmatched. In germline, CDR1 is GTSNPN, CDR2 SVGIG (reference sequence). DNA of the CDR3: TGTGCCTGGAGCGAGGGGGCGGGTGCTTTCTTT. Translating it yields CAWSEGAGAFF.

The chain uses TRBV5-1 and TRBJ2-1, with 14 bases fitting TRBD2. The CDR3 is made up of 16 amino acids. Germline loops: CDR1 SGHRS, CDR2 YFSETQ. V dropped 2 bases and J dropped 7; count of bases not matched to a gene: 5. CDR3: CASSFGTSGSWNEQFF. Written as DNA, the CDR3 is TGCGCCAGCAGCTTCGGGACTAGCGGGAGTTGGAATGAGCAGTTCTTC.

The CDR3 loop reads CASSYGTYRNTIYF. CDR3 bases: TGTGCCAGCAGTTACGGGACATACCGAAACACCATATATTTT. The chain employs TRBV28 and TRBJ1-3, with D possibly matching TRBD1 (6 bases). This CDR3 spans 14 amino acids. Trimming stripped 4 bases from V and 5 bases from J, with 12 bases between. Germline CDR1 MDHEN, CDR2 SYDVKM.

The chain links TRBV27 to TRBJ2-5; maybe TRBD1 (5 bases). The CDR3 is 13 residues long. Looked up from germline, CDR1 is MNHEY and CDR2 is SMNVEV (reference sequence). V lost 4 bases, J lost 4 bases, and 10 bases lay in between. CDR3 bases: TGTGCCAGCAGTTCAGGGTTAGCAGAGACCCAGTACTTC. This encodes CASSSGLAETQYF.

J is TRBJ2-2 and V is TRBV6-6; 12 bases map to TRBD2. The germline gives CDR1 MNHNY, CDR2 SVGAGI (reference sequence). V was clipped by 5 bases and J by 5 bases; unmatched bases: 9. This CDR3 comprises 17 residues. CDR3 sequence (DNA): TGTGCCAGCAGTCGCGGACTAGCGGGGATGGAAACCGGGGAGCTGTTTTTT. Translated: CASSRGLAGMETGELFF.